Shown below are 30 T cell receptor beta chains from a single sample sequenced in a study of blood T cell repertoires in COVID-19. Here immunoSEQ multiplex PCR was the method, and the copy in TCRdb shows in-frame clones only, minus some. The repertoire holds 110,000 to 150,000 clones, with almost 90% as singletons. The sequencing input was peripheral blood. These receptors were taken from a man aged 45-65 years with active or convalescent COVID-19.

This chain joins TRBV27 and TRBJ2-7; TRBD1 might be the D (6 bases). With 3 bases removed from V and 3 bases from J, the gap between germline ends came to 12 bases. The length of the CDR3 is 14 residues. Germline CDR1 MNHEY, CDR2 SMNVEV (reference sequence). CDR3 nucleotide sequence: TGTGCCAGCAGTTTGAAGGGACACCTCTACGAGCAGTACTTC. Protein product: CASSLKGHLYEQYF.

CDR3 amino acids: CASSPLAGREQYF. In nucleotides, the CDR3 is TGTGCCAGCAGCCCCTTAGCGGGACGCGAGCAGTACTTC. V gene TRBV3-1 (or the pseudogene TRBV3-2) combines with J gene TRBJ2-7, with 8 bases fitting TRBD2. Germline V gene data show CDR1 as LGHDT and CDR2 as YNNKEL (reference sequence). Trimming at V came to 4 bases and at J to 6 bases, leaving 5 bases not matched to a gene. The CDR3 is 13 amino acids.

V gene TRBV5-1 combines with J gene TRBJ1-6; 9 bases are a match to TRBD1. CDR1 is SGHRS, CDR2 YFSETQ, per germline. Germline trimming cut 1 base from V and 10 bases from J; bases unmatched to any gene: 9. The CDR3 contains 16 residues. This CDR3 reads CASSLLGDRVRSPLHF. Written as DNA, the CDR3 is TGCGCCAGCAGCTTGCTTGGGGACAGGGTTAGATCACCCCTCCACTTT. The full variable domain, completed using reference TRBV5-1 and TRBJ1-6, is KAGVTQTPRYLIKTRGQQVTLSCSPISGHRSVSWYQQTPGQGLQFLFEYFSETQRNKGNFPGRFSGRQFSNSRSEMNVSTLELGDSALYLCASSLLGDRVRSPLHFGNGTRLTVT.

This clone was observed once. The chain links TRBV6-2 or TRBV6-3 to TRBJ1-2, with D possibly matching TRBD1 (6 bases). The CDR3 contains 14 residues. Trimming removed 0 bases at V and 8 bases at J, with 13 bases between. The germline V gene encodes CDR1 MNHEY and CDR2 SVGEGT. The CDR3 DNA is TGTGCCAGCAGTTACTCGATTGGGGGCAGGGGCTACACCTTC. It encodes CASSYSIGGRGYTF.

V usage is TRBV18 and J usage is TRBJ1-1; the D gene is possibly TRBD1 (6 bases). Germline V lookup: CDR1 KGHSH, CDR2 LQKENI. V dropped 3 bases and J dropped 1 base, with 6 bases sitting between them. The CDR3 sequence is 13 residues long. Here the CDR3 DNA reads TGTGCCAGCTCACCGGGACAGAACACTGAAGCTTTCTTT. This codes for CASSPGQNTEAFF.

This clone came up a few times. This sequence joins TRBV11-3 and TRBJ1-1, with D possibly matching TRBD1 (5 bases). The V end lost 1 base, the J end lost 6 bases, and 12 bases lay between the germline ends. Germline CDR1 is SGHNT and CDR2 is YENEEA. This CDR3 contains 14 residues. CDR3 in DNA: TGTGCCAGCAGCTTAGGAAGGGGCAGTTCTGAAGCTTTCTTT. Its protein product is CASSLGRGSSEAFF.

Regarding this clone: The identical CDR3 is also encoded by other nucleotide sequences in the sample. The chain uses TRBV2 and TRBJ1-5, with a weak D call TRBD1 (5 bases). The CDR3 covers 15 residues. CDR1 is SNHLY and CDR2 is FYNNEI in the germline V gene. V lost 1 base to trimming and J lost 2 bases, with 9 bases between them. CDR3 residues: CASSEGQGGNQPQHF. The CDR3 bases are TGTGCCAGCAGTGAAGGGCAGGGCGGCAATCAGCCCCAGCATTTT. The variable domain in full, completed from reference TRBV2 and TRBJ1-5, reads EPEVTQTPSHQVTQMGQEVILRCVPISNHLYFYWYRQILGQKVEFLVSFYNNEISEKSEIFDDQFSVERPDGSNFTLKIRSTKLEDSAMYFCASSEGQGGNQPQHFGDGTRLSIL.

On this clone itself: At one end the junction does not follow the germline gene, possibly because of a read error. V gene TRBV13 combines with J gene TRBJ2-5; weak D call: TRBD2 (5 bases). The germline V gene has CDR1 PRHDT and CDR2 FYEKMQ (reference sequence). The CDR3 is made up of 11 amino acids. Here the CDR3 reads CASSLRSTRDF. The CDR3 DNA sequence: TGTGCCAGCAGCTTACGGAGCACTAGGGACTTC.

This chain links TRBV28 with TRBJ1-5; 8 nucleotides agree with TRBD1. Germline CDR1 and CDR2: MDHEN and SYDVKM. After removal of 6 bases from V and 0 bases from J, the junction contained 10 bases not matched to a gene. CDR3 length equals 17 residues. As DNA, the CDR3 is TGTGCCAGCAGATGGGCACAGGGGGGATATAGCAATCAGCCCCAGCATTTT. Translated, it gives CASRWAQGGYSNQPQHF.

The V gene is TRBV5-1, the J gene TRBJ2-5; TRBD2 aligns across 11 bases. The CDR3 is 14 amino acids. Per germline, CDR1 SGHRS and CDR2 YFSETQ. V dropped 5 bases and J dropped 10; count of bases not matched to a gene: 10. CDR3 coding DNA: TGCGCCAGCAGATCTAGCGGGAGGACCTCGTTCCAGTACTTC. Amino acids: CASRSSGRTSFQYF.

This rearrangement joins TRBV7-9 to TRBJ2-2; D not certain. The CDR3 has 14 amino acids. V was trimmed by 5 bases and J by 4 bases, leaving 11 bases between them. CDR1 is SEHNR and CDR2 is FQNEAQ in the germline V gene (reference sequence). CDR3 protein: CASSIGPPTGELFF. The CDR3 DNA follows: TGTGCCAGCAGCATTGGCCCACCCACCGGGGAGCTGTTTTTT. The whole variable domain, remainder taken from reference TRBV7-9 and TRBJ2-2, is DTGVSQNPRHKITKRGQNVTFRCDPISEHNRLYWYRQTLGQGPEFLTYFQNEAQLEKSRLLSDRFSAERPKGSFSTLEIQRTEQGDSAMYLCASSIGPPTGELFFGEGSRLTVL.

This clone was counted once. The CDR3 DNA is TGTGCCAGCAGTGAACAGGGGGCCCGTCAGCCCCAGCATTTT. It encodes CASSEQGARQPQHF. The chain uses TRBV6-1 and TRBJ1-5; TRBD1 matches 8 bases. Germline trimming cut 2 bases from V and 6 bases from J; bases unmatched to any gene: 3. The germline V gene has CDR1 MNHNS and CDR2 SASEGT. The CDR3 length is 14 residues.

This rearrangement joins TRBV9 to TRBJ1-6; weak D call: TRBD1 (6 bases). Trimming shortened V by 3 bases and J by 7 bases, and 11 bases separated the two germline ends. CDR3 size: 14 residues. Germline-derived CDR1 and CDR2 are SGDLS and YYNGEE. The CDR3 protein is CASSARQENSPLHF. The CDR3 DNA reads as TGTGCCAGCAGCGCTCGACAGGAGAATTCACCCCTCCACTTT.

There are many counts of this clone. The chain is built from TRBV27 and TRBJ2-1, with TRBD2 matching 7 bases. V was pared by 2 bases and J by 8 bases, with 15 bases of the junction left unmatched. There are 17 residues in the CDR3. Germline V gives CDR1 MNHEY, CDR2 SMNVEV (reference sequence). The CDR3 sequence: CASSLGASGWGYDEQFF. DNA for the CDR3: TGTGCCAGCAGTTTAGGAGCTAGCGGTTGGGGTTACGATGAGCAGTTCTTC.

As concerns this clone: This sample includes further DNA sequences coding for the same CDR3. V gene TRBV6-5 combines with J gene TRBJ2-1; perhaps TRBD2 as D (6 bases). CDR3 length: 15 amino acids. V lost 3 bases to trimming and J lost 0 bases, with 9 bases between them. Germline V CDR1 and CDR2: MNHEY, SVGAGI. The CDR3 is CASSYSGSSYNEQFF. In DNA, the CDR3 is TGTGCCAGCAGTTATAGCGGAAGCTCCTACAATGAGCAGTTCTTC.

The gene calls are TRBV4-1 and TRBJ1-4, with D possibly being TRBD1 (6 bases). V lost 1 base and J 3 bases, leaving 12 bases between the germline ends. From germline, CDR1 is MGHRA and CDR2 YSYEKL. The CDR3 is 16 amino acids. DNA of the CDR3: TGCGCCAGCAGCCAAGGAACCGGGACACCTAATGAAAAACTGTTTTTT. Amino acids: CASSQGTGTPNEKLFF.

This rearrangement joins TRBV27 to TRBJ2-2, with TRBD1 matching over 7 bases. Germline CDR1 MNHEY, CDR2 SMNVEV (reference sequence). The J segment lost 6 bases and the V segment lost 3 bases, leaving 7 bases of the junction unmatched. The CDR3 covers 15 residues. The CDR3 region has the DNA TGTGCCAGCAGTTTCAGGTTCCAGGGGGCCGGGGAGCTGTTTTTT. Encoded protein: CASSFRFQGAGELFF.

Only a few counts were recorded for this clone. The chain is built from TRBV18 and TRBJ2-7, with TRBD2 identical over 8 bases. V gave up 1 base and J gave up 5 bases; unmatched junction bases: 4. CDR3 length: 14 amino acids. Per the germline V gene, CDR1 is KGHSH and CDR2 is LQKENI. CDR3 residues: CASSPQAGADEQYF. The CDR3 DNA is TGTGCCAGCTCACCACAAGCGGGAGCTGACGAGCAGTACTTC.

Only a few counts were recorded for this clone. The chain has TRBV10-3 and TRBJ2-3; 9 nucleotides align to TRBD2. This CDR3 is 15 amino acids long. With 3 bases clipped from V and 3 bases from J, the junction kept 4 bases outside the gene matches. From germline, CDR1 is ENHRY and CDR2 SYGVKD. The CDR3 region has the DNA TGTGCCATCAGTGAACGGGCGGGAGGGACAGATACGCAGTATTTT. Its protein is CAISERAGGTDTQYF.

The genes are TRBV7-9 and TRBJ2-3; no clear D gene. V lost 5 bases and J 0 bases, leaving 12 bases between the germline ends. The CDR3 loop spans 15 amino acids. Germline V CDR1 and CDR2: SEHNR, FQNEAQ (reference sequence). The CDR3 DNA reads as TGTGCCAGCAGCGAACTGGCGGCAAGCACAGATACGCAGTATTTT. This translates into CASSELAASTDTQYF.

The chain is built from TRBV5-1 and TRBJ2-2, with D possibly being TRBD2 (5 bases). Trimming removed 2 bases at V and 3 bases at J, with 8 bases between. Germline CDR1 reads SGHRS; CDR2 reads YFSETQ. The CDR3 is 14 residues long. The CDR3 is CASSLSGHTGELFF. The CDR3 DNA follows: TGCGCCAGCAGCTTAAGCGGACACACCGGGGAGCTGTTTTTT.

V gene TRBV7-9 combines with J gene TRBJ2-2; 11 nucleotides align to TRBD1. With V trimmed by 6 bases and J by 3 bases, 6 bases remained unmatched. This CDR3 is 16 amino acids long. Per germline, CDR1 SEHNR and CDR2 FQNEAQ (reference sequence). CDR3 sequence: CASRWGTGGDTGELFF. CDR3 bases: TGTGCCAGCAGATGGGGGACAGGGGGTGACACCGGGGAGCTGTTTTTT.

This chain connects TRBV7-9 to TRBJ1-5; a weak D match, TRBD1 (5 bases). V dropped 3 bases and J dropped 7 bases, with 13 bases sitting between them. The CDR3 has 14 amino acids. CDR1 and CDR2 from the germline V gene are SEHNR and FQNEAQ (reference sequence). The CDR3 DNA reads TGTGCCAGCAGCTTCTCAGGGAGCGGGCAGCCCCAGCATTTT. Amino acid sequence: CASSFSGSGQPQHF.

In regard to this clone: Other DNA sequences in this sample translate to the same CDR3. Written as DNA, the CDR3 is TGCAGCGTTAGTACAGGGGGGCAGCCCCAGCATTTT. It encodes CSVSTGGQPQHF. The chain recombines TRBV29-1 with TRBJ1-5, with 8 bases identical to TRBD1. The V gene's germline CDR1 is SQVTM and CDR2 ANQGSEA. The ends lost 5 bases at V and 7 bases at J; junction bases unmatched: 4. This CDR3 region has 12 residues.

The rearrangement uses TRBV30 and TRBJ2-1; TRBD1 or TRBD2 may be the D gene (6 bases each). The germline V and J ends were trimmed by 5 bases and 4 bases, with 12 bases remaining between them. This CDR3 region has 13 residues. In germline, CDR1 is GTSNPN, CDR2 SVGIG (reference sequence). The DNA for the CDR3 is TGTGCCTGGGGGGGGCAGGGGTACAATGAGCAGTTCTTC. This gives the protein CAWGGQGYNEQFF.

This rearrangement joins TRBV27 to TRBJ2-7; D is undetermined. This CDR3 is built from 13 residues. V was trimmed by 5 bases and J by 0 bases, leaving 8 bases between them. The V gene's germline CDR1 is MNHEY and CDR2 SMNVEV (reference sequence). DNA of the CDR3: TGTGCCAGCAGTGAACAGATCTCCTACGAGCAGTACTTC. It is translated as CASSEQISYEQYF.

This sequence joins TRBV14 and TRBJ1-1; 8 nucleotides line up with TRBD1. V lost 3 bases to trimming and J lost 2 bases; unmatched junction nucleotides: 5. The CDR3 is 15 residues long. CDR1 is SGHDN, CDR2 FVKESK, per germline. CDR3 DNA sequence: TGTGCCAGCAGCCATCTGACAGGGGCTAACACTGAAGCTTTCTTT. It specifies CASSHLTGANTEAFF.

V and J are TRBV7-2 and TRBJ1-2, with 9 bases identical to TRBD1. CDR3 size: 13 residues. V lost 6 bases to trimming and J lost 8 bases; unmatched junction nucleotides: 7. CDR1 is SGHTA, CDR2 FQGNSA, per germline. CDR3 loop: CASSSGTGMGYTF. The DNA for the CDR3 is TGTGCCAGCAGTTCCGGGACAGGGATGGGCTACACCTTC. Full variable domain (outside the CDR3, taken from reference TRBV7-2 and TRBJ1-2): GAGVSQSPSNKVTEKGKDVELRCDPISGHTALYWYRQSLGQGLEFLIYFQGNSAPDKSGLPSDRFSAERTGGSVSTLTIQRTQQEDSAVYLCASSSGTGMGYTFGSGTRLTVV.

The genes are TRBV5-4 and TRBJ2-3, with 10 bases identical to TRBD2. Germline values: CDR1 SGHNT, CDR2 YYREEE (reference sequence). The CDR3 has 16 residues. V was clipped by 2 bases and J by 4 bases; unmatched bases: 7. In DNA form, the CDR3 reads TGTGCCAGCAGCTTAGCGGGAGGGGAAGGGTCAGATACGCAGTATTTT. Its protein product is CASSLAGGEGSDTQYF.

The chain uses TRBV5-4 and TRBJ2-2; 11 bases are shared with TRBD1. Germline V CDR1 and CDR2: SGHNT, YYREEE (reference sequence). The CDR3 contains 16 residues. Unmatched junction bases numbered 7, after V lost 5 bases and J lost 4 bases. CDR3 in amino acids: CASREGTGGFTGELFF. CDR3 sequence (DNA): TGTGCCAGCAGAGAGGGGACAGGGGGATTCACCGGGGAGCTGTTTTTT.